This T cell receptor (beta chain) was found in a study of radiation and T cells in renal cell carcinoma (TCRdb year 2020). Broadly, across the study: The samples were obtained from a clinical trial, where primary renal cell carcinomas were treated with 15 Gy stereotactic body radiation therapy and then removed by nephrectomy 4 weeks afterward. In the approximately 49 samples combined, about 4 million unique CDR3 nucleotide sequences were found, encoding roughly 2,500,000 unique CDR3 amino acid sequences. In total, about 51 samples underwent TCR beta sequencing: roughly 26 tumors plus 27 peripheral blood samples. General conclusions and limits of the study: The single-armed trial design could not address effects of radiation dose or scheduling on the TCR repertoire. In blood, the top tumor clonotypes increased from baseline to 2 weeks after radiation and then shrank by 4 weeks, which suggests a temporary expansion of tumor-resident clones. Because pretreatment tumor biopsies were not available, the baseline intratumoral presence of clonotypes could not be determined. Tracking of blood repertoire dynamics stopped at three to five weeks after treatment, with no follow-up past that point.

The intended sense of this specimen's time point label: baseline pretreatment blood. The sample's treatment or condition label, decoded: 15 Gy SBRT to primary tumor, nephrectomy 4 weeks later. To follow tumor-enriched clonotypes, serial peripheral blood was collected from radiation-treated patients at baseline and at 2 weeks and 4 weeks after SBRT. Every patient's renal cell carcinoma showed clear cell pathology. Genomic DNA for TCR sequencing was prepared using the QIAamp DNA Blood Mini Kit (Qiagen). The analyses included only samples that passed all quality control checks. TCR beta libraries were generated from genomic DNA with the immunoSEQ kit, following the manufacturer's recommendations. For library preparation, a first multiplex PCR was performed with proprietary primers, followed by a second PCR in which unique barcodes were added, and bead cleanups were performed after each round. A positive control reaction and a negative control reaction, both provided in the kit, were run with every batch of samples. The final libraries were assessed on an Agilent 4200 TapeStation D1000 ScreenTape, pooled by volume, and quantified by qPCR. An Illumina NextSeq500 fitted with a MidOutput 150-cycle cartridge performed the sequencing, running 156 Read1 cycles and 15 Index1 cycles with the kit's custom primers. The pooled library was loaded at 1.0 pM, and about 20% PhiX control was spiked in. Regarding the original processing steps: Vendor-processed data were analyzed in R, and a clonotype was defined as all T cells sharing the same CDR3 nucleotide sequence. In the clone abundance analyses, frequencies in each sample were normalized to that sample's 10,000 most abundant clones. Before analysis, public T cell clones were removed, and these numbered fewer than six per sample on average. Tumor-enriched and baseline blood-enriched clonotypes were defined by at least a 32-fold difference in abundance between compartments. A beta-binomial differential abundance model was used to identify clonotypes that were expanded or contracted between blood time points. Tumor-blood repertoire similarity was measured with the Baroni-Urbani and Buser coefficient, and group comparisons used two-tailed Wilcoxon tests in R. This is the immuneACCESS table as TCRdb keeps it, with only in-frame sequences that have V and J called. A part of the clones is gone; compared with another copy, unresolved V genes explain less than half, and the rest is unexplained. D and trimming were read from the DNA, whereas the V and J calls and clone size are those reported in that table. This sample holds approximately 140,000 clones; over 80% were observed only once. Roughly 25% of the sample is held by the ten biggest clonotypes.

About this clone itself: Its antigen remains undetermined. There are no base qualities to consult, and no much larger clone falls within one base.

A distance of 9 bases separates the germline ends of V and J, which lose 6 bases and 0 bases respectively. From the cysteine up to the phenylalanine, the CDR3 has a length of 14 residues. The DNA shown is the 42-base CDR3, in frame from base 1. According to the germline V gene, CDR1 reads MRHNA and CDR2 reads SNTAGT. The specimen was blood, collected from a patient whose treatment included radiotherapy and nephrectomy. The chain joins TRBV6-4 to TRBJ2-1; the D segment could be TRBD2, given 5 matching bases. This clonotype was sampled from a woman in her forties or fifties with renal cell carcinoma. The CDR3 here reads CASSRESSYNEQFF. The bases read TGTGCCAGCAGCCGGGAAAGCTCCTACAATGAGCAGTTCTTC.